The 15 T cell receptor beta chains below were found in one sample sequenced in a study of identical twins. TCRdb itself ran the 5' RACE reads through MiXCR, one entry per CDR3 protein. The data show around 240,000 distinct CDR3 sequences, with approximately 7% seen just once and 3.5% to 4% held by the top ten. These data are also associated with another study on yellow fever vaccine responses in identical twins.

The sample comprised memory (CD45RO+) T cells sorted from blood. These receptors originate from a woman in her late teens or twenties in good health.

This clonotype was picked up many times. The CDR3 protein is CASSIGEEQFF. As DNA, the CDR3 is TGTGCCAGCAGTATAGGCGAAGAGCAGTTCTTC. The gene calls are TRBV12-3 or TRBV12-4 and TRBJ2-1, with no clear D. With 5 bases removed from V and 10 bases from J, the gap between germline ends came to 9 bases. This CDR3 is built from 11 residues.

This clonotype has just a few counts. The V call is TRBV7-2, the J call TRBJ2-1; D gene unclear. CDR1 SGHTA and CDR2 FQGNSA come from the germline V gene. Trimming removed 4 bases at V and 0 bases at J, with 10 bases between. The CDR3 is made up of 15 amino acids. The CDR3 DNA sequence: TGTGCCAGCAGCTCCGGAGTAGGCTCCTACAATGAGCAGTTCTTC. Translated: CASSSGVGSYNEQFF.

A few counts support this clonotype. J is TRBJ1-2 and V is TRBV20-1; possibly TRBD1 for D (5 bases). Between the trimmed V and J ends, which lost 5 bases and 7 bases, there was a span of 14 bases. This CDR3 has 12 residues. Per the germline V gene, CDR1 is DFQATT and CDR2 is SNEGSKA (reference sequence). Here the CDR3 reads CSAPKGGGGYTF. The DNA for the CDR3 is TGCAGTGCTCCCAAGGGTGGGGGTGGCTACACCTTC.

The chain joins TRBV3-1 to TRBJ2-3; 15 bases line up with TRBD2. The CDR3 length is 17 residues. Germline V gene lookup returns CDR1 LGHDT and CDR2 YNNKEL (reference sequence). CDR3 residues: CTFCSGTSGRPTDTQYF. Here the CDR3 DNA reads TGTACCTTCTGCTCAGGGACTAGCGGGAGGCCCACAGATACGCAGTATTTT.

This clonotype was counted only a few times. The chain combines TRBV25-1 with TRBJ1-2, with 11 bases fitting TRBD1. The CDR3 runs 18 residues. Germline CDR1 and CDR2: MGHDK and SYGVNS. With 4 bases clipped from V and 4 bases from J, the junction kept 14 bases outside the gene matches. CDR3 DNA sequence: TGTGCCAGCAGTGCTAGACCGGGACAGGGGGGCAGTCTCTATGGCTACACCTTC. This sequence encodes CASSARPGQGGSLYGYTF.

The rearrangement links TRBV29-1 to TRBJ2-3, with D uncertain. The CDR3 is 15 residues long. Germline CDR1 is SQVTM and CDR2 is ANQGSEA. V lost 4 bases, J lost 0 bases, and 14 bases lay in between. The CDR3 region is CSVGSGYYSTDTQYF. The CDR3 DNA is TGCAGCGTTGGCTCCGGGTACTATAGCACAGATACGCAGTATTTT.

This clonotype was detected only a few times. The chain recombines TRBV4-1 with TRBJ2-7, with 9 bases lining up with TRBD1. The germline V gene has CDR1 MGHRA and CDR2 YSYEKL. Trimming took 0 bases from V and 5 from J; bases not matched to a gene: 11. This CDR3 comprises 17 residues. DNA of the CDR3: TGCGCCAGCAGCCAAGAAACATCTGGGGACAGGGAGGACGAGCAGTACTTC. It translates to CASSQETSGDREDEQYF.

The table lists this clonotype with many counts. This chain connects TRBV12-3 or TRBV12-4 to TRBJ1-6, with D unresolved. The germline V and J ends were trimmed by 3 bases and 5 bases, with 8 bases remaining between them. The CDR3 covers 14 residues. CDR3 DNA sequence: TGTGCCAGCAGTTTGCTCGGAAATAATTCACCCCTCCACTTT. It is translated as CASSLLGNNSPLHF.

Ten or more counts support this clonotype. The chain recombines TRBV20-1 with TRBJ2-2, with D tentatively TRBD2 (6 bases). CDR1 DFQATT and CDR2 SNEGSKA come from the germline V gene (reference sequence). CDR3 size: 15 residues. Trimming stripped 6 bases from V and 0 bases from J, with 14 bases between. CDR3 sequence reads: CSATGATPNTGELFF. In DNA, the CDR3 is TGCAGTGCAACGGGAGCCACACCGAACACCGGGGAGCTGTTTTTT.

This clonotype has at least ten counts. This chain uses TRBV11-2 with TRBJ2-2; possible D gene TRBD2, 6 bases. Germline CDR1 is SGHAT and CDR2 is FQNNGV. V shed 0 bases and J shed 7 bases, with 12 bases lying between them. The CDR3 spans 15 residues. The CDR3 bases are TGTGCCAGCAGCTTAGACGGGGGATCGGGCGGGGAGCTGTTTTTT. It encodes CASSLDGGSGGELFF.

This clonotype came up a few times. The rearrangement links TRBV7-8 to TRBJ2-6; TRBD1 matches at 7 bases. This CDR3 spans 16 amino acids. V trimming: 3 bases; J trimming: 1 base; junction bases outside the gene matches: 3. CDR1 and CDR2 from the germline V gene are SGHVS and FQNEAQ. The CDR3, as DNA: TGTGCCAGCAGCTTGACAGGGTTGTCTGGGGCCAACGTCCTGACTTTC. This sequence encodes CASSLTGLSGANVLTF.

This clonotype was detected a few times. This chain joins TRBV5-1 and TRBJ2-1, with TRBD1 as a possible D gene (5 bases). CDR1 and CDR2 (germline): SGHRS, YFSETQ. This CDR3 comprises 15 residues. Trimming pared 0 bases from V and 5 bases from J, leaving 12 bases between. CDR3 sequence (DNA): TGCGCCAGCAGCTTGGCCTCAGGACAAAACAATGAGCAGTTCTTC. Its protein product is CASSLASGQNNEQFF.

This clonotype was counted only a few times. The CDR3, as DNA: TGTGCCAGCAGCTTCCCGGGACAGACTAATTCACCCCTCCACTTT. Translation: CASSFPGQTNSPLHF. This sequence joins TRBV7-9 and TRBJ1-6, with TRBD1 matching 7 bases. Germline-derived CDR1 and CDR2 are SEHNR and FQNEAQ (reference sequence). CDR3 size: 15 residues. Trimming removed 3 bases from V and 6 bases from J; junction bases left unmatched: 5. The full variable domain, completed using reference TRBV7-9 and TRBJ1-6, is DTGVSQNPRHKITKRGQNVTFRCDPISEHNRLYWYRQTLGQGPEFLTYFQNEAQLEKSRLLSDRFSAERPKGSFSTLEIQRTEQGDSAMYLCASSFPGQTNSPLHFGNGTRLTVT.

This chain joins TRBV5-1 and TRBJ1-2; 8 bases match TRBD1. V gave up 4 bases and J gave up 8 bases; unmatched junction bases: 13. The germline V gene encodes CDR1 SGHRS and CDR2 YFSETQ. There are 15 residues in the CDR3. For the CDR3, the DNA is TGCGCCAGCAGCCCGGAGGGCCAGGGGGCGACGGGCTACACCTTC. Translating it yields CASSPEGQGATGYTF.

The table lists this clonotype with many counts. The chain is built from TRBV3-1 and TRBJ1-1; 10 bases agree with TRBD1. V trimming: 4 bases; J trimming: 4 bases; junction bases outside the gene matches: 12. CDR3 length: 17 amino acids. Looked up from germline, CDR1 is LGHDT and CDR2 is YNNKEL (reference sequence). CDR3 coding DNA: TGTGCCAGCAGCCGGAGACAGGGGGCATCGGAGGGCACTGAAGCTTTCTTT. Protein: CASSRRQGASEGTEAFF.